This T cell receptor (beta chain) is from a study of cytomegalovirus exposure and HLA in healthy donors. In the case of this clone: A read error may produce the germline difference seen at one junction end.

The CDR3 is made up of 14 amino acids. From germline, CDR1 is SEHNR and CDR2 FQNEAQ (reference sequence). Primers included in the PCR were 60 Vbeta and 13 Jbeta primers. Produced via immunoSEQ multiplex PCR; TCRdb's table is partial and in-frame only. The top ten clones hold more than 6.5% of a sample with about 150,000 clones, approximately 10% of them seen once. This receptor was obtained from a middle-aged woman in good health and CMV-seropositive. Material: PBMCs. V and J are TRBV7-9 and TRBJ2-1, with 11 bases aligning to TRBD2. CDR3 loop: CASSVAGGPNEQFF. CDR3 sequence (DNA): TGTGCCAGCAGCGTAGCGGGGGGGCCCAATGAGCAGTTCTTC.